What follows are 2 T cell receptor beta chains derived from one specimen sequenced in a study of blood T cell repertoires in COVID-19. Produced via immunoSEQ multiplex PCR; TCRdb's table is partial and in-frame only. The profile shows 98,000 or so clones, roughly four fifths of them singletons. Sequencing was carried out using peripheral blood. The receptors shown here come from a man in his sixties with acute or convalescent COVID-19.

The V and J genes are TRBV5-4 and TRBJ1-4, with a tentative D call TRBD1 (5 bases). Trimming took off 4 bases at V and 2 bases at J, with 15 bases between the two ends. CDR3 length: 16 residues. Germline lookup yields CDR1 SGHNT and CDR2 YYREEE (reference sequence). CDR3 coding DNA: TGTGCCAGCAGCATCGCACAGGCGCGCACTAATGAAAAACTGTTTTTT. Protein sequence: CASSIAQARTNEKLFF. The full variable domain, in which reference TRBV5-4 and TRBJ1-4 provide the parts outside the CDR3, is ETGVTQSPTHLIKTRGQQVTLRCSSQSGHNTVSWYQQALGQGPQFIFQYYREEENGRGNFPPRFSGLQFPNYSSELNVNALELDDSALYLCASSIAQARTNEKLFFGSGTQLSVL.

The chain has TRBV18 and TRBJ1-1; 11 nucleotides line up with TRBD1. Germline trimming cut 3 bases from V and 8 bases from J; bases unmatched to any gene: 5. CDR3 length equals 14 residues. Germline assignment: CDR1 KGHSH and CDR2 LQKENI. The CDR3 sequence: CASSPGQGGREAFF. As DNA, the CDR3 is TGTGCCAGCTCACCGGGACAGGGGGGGAGAGAAGCTTTCTTT.